This entry is about one T cell receptor beta chain. Its antigen remains unidentified. These data come from a study of Graves' ophthalmopathy and Graves' hyperthyroidism. Broader study findings: Clonotypes were expanded in thyroid at above 0.001 frequency, and most also appeared in blood. Its predictions of ophthalmopathy progression gave the model 70.59% sensitivity and about 72% specificity.

Beta-chain TCR CDR3 regions were amplified from RNA transcripts. RT-PCR was first run with HTBI primers, then multiplex PCR in a second round. A single record per CDR3 protein comes from TCRdb applying MiXCR to the multiplex PCR reads. This sample carries hundreds of thousands of distinct CDR3 sequences, approximately 22% of them seen once, and the ten largest clones take approximately 7%. Germline CDR1 GTSNPN, CDR2 SVGIG (reference sequence). CDR3 length equals 15 residues. The V gene end was trimmed by 0 bases and the J gene end by 4 bases; junction bases not matched to a gene: 9. J is TRBJ2-7 and V is TRBV30, with TRBD2 identical over 7 bases. Sequenced input: peripheral blood. The sequence was obtained from a woman under 30 with stable Graves' hyperthyroidism. Some clones in this sample may be carry-over from other donors' samples. The CDR3 DNA reads TGTGCCTGGAGTGTTAAGCGGGAACCCTTATACGAGCAGTACTTC. Residues: CAWSVKREPLYEQYF.